Listed below are T cell receptor beta chains from one sample, sequenced in a study of cytomegalovirus exposure and HLA in healthy donors. Clones were read by immunoSEQ multiplex PCR, and TCRdb kept only the in-frame ones, dropping some. The sample contains around 190,000 clones, 70% to 80% of which appear only once. The material sequenced was PBMCs. The receptors derive from a woman aged 30 to 39 in good health and CMV-seropositive. Each CDR3 is given with its conserved first and last residue. The order of the fields is D gene, J gene, V gene, clone size, CDR3 protein, CDR3 DNA. A D gene is named only where the DNA matches it firmly. Rows give clone size only sometimes, using once, few, many, or a class for an expanded clone.

>TRBD2|TRBJ2-3|TRBV6-1|.
CASRLAGGTDTQYF
TGTGCCAGCAGACTAGCGGGGGGCACAGATACGCAGTATTTT
>TRBD2|TRBJ2-3|TRBV5-6|.
CASSLRRGSTQYF
TGTGCCAGCAGCTTAAGGCGGGGGAGTACGCAGTATTTT
>.|TRBJ1-1|TRBV4-1|.
CASSPDGTGRAEAFF
TGCGCCAGCAGCCCAGACGGTACAGGGAGGGCTGAAGCTTTCTTT
>.|TRBJ2-2|TRBV11-3|.
CASSRVLGGTGELFF
TGTGCCAGCAGCCGAGTTTTGGGAGGTACCGGGGAGCTGTTTTTT
>.|TRBJ2-5|TRBV19|.
CASSLRTGRVETQYF
TGTGCCAGTAGTTTAAGGACAGGGAGGGTTGAGACCCAGTACTTC
>TRBD1|TRBJ1-1|TRBV7-9|once
CASSTLRQGVRWVTEAFF
TGTGCCAGCAGCACCCTCCGACAGGGGGTCCGCTGGGTAACTGAAGCTTTCTTT
>TRBD1|TRBJ1-2|TRBV19|.
CASTSGTGRPHYGYTF
TGTGCCAGTACCTCCGGGACAGGCAGACCTCACTATGGCTACACCTTC
>TRBD1|TRBJ1-6|TRBV6-5|.
CASRPGTAENSPLHF
TGTGCCAGCAGGCCCGGGACAGCCGAGAATTCACCCCTCCACTTT
>.|TRBJ2-1|TRBV16|.
CASSQSGRGTYNEQFF
TGTGCCAGCAGCCAATCGGGAAGGGGAACCTACAATGAGCAGTTCTTC
>.|TRBJ2-3|TRBV7-9|.
CASSLVEGWTDTQYF
TGTGCCAGCAGCTTAGTTGAGGGATGGACAGATACGCAGTATTTT
>TRBD2|TRBJ2-1|TRBV6-1|.
CASTLSGGYNERFF
TGTGCCAGCACCCTTAGCGGGGGGTACAATGAGCGGTTCTTC
>TRBD2|TRBJ2-5|TRBV10-3|.
CAISEGLGTSGQETQYF
TGTGCCATCAGTGAGGGGTTGGGGACTAGCGGCCAAGAGACCCAGTACTTC
>.|TRBJ1-1|TRBV6-5|few
CASSYSRRDTEAFF
TGTGCCAGCAGTTACTCCCGGAGGGACACTGAAGCTTTCTTT
>TRBD2|TRBJ2-1|TRBV4-2|.
CAGSRIYAGDSDNEQFF
TGTGCCGGCAGCCGGATCTACGCGGGGGACTCCGACAATGAGCAGTTCTTC
>.|TRBJ1-5|TRBV27|.
CASSFEENQPQHF
TGTGCCAGCAGTTTCGAGGAAAATCAGCCCCAGCATTTT
>TRBD1|TRBJ1-2|TRBV5-1|.
CASSVRDRGNGYTF
TGCGCCAGCAGCGTCCGGGACAGGGGTAATGGCTACACCTTC
>.|TRBJ2-3|TRBV18|.
CASSPRGRMADTQYF
TGTGCCAGCTCACCTCGGGGGAGGATGGCAGATACGCAGTATTTT
>.|TRBJ1-2|TRBV2|few
CASSEQGYNYGYTF
TGTGCCAGCAGTGAACAGGGATACAACTATGGCTACACCTTC
>TRBD1|TRBJ1-1|TRBV5-4|.
CASSSHRTGDTEAFF
TGTGCCAGCAGCTCCCACAGGACAGGGGACACTGAAGCTTTCTTT
>.|TRBJ2-7|TRBV5-4|.
CASSLPGAYEQYF
TGTGCCAGCAGCTTGCCAGGTGCCTACGAGCAGTACTTC
>.|TRBJ2-7|TRBV14|.
CASSSSPIEQYF
TGTGCCAGCAGCAGCTCCCCAATCGAGCAGTACTTC
>.|TRBJ2-2|TRBV7-3|.
CASSLPGSTGELFF
TGTGCCAGCAGCCTCCCGGGATCCACCGGGGAGCTGTTTTTT